This TCR beta chain came from a study of technical replicates of blood from a handful of donors. Sequencing was performed with immunoSEQ multiplex PCR; in TCRdb, only in-frame clones are kept and a portion is missing. Altogether 70,000 to 85,000 clones are present, around 93% being singletons, with the ten largest covering 0.35% to 0.45%. The origin of this receptor is a human donor in good health. The sequenced sample was T cells isolated from PBMCs.

The CDR3 DNA sequence: TGTGCCAGCAGCTTCCCGGGACAGGGATACGAGCAGTACTTC. Residues: CASSFPGQGYEQYF. J is TRBJ2-7 and V is TRBV11-2, with 9 bases lining up with TRBD1. The CDR3 is 14 amino acids. Germline trimming cut 3 bases from V and 4 bases from J; bases unmatched to any gene: 4. Germline V gene sequence: CDR1 SGHAT, CDR2 FQNNGV.